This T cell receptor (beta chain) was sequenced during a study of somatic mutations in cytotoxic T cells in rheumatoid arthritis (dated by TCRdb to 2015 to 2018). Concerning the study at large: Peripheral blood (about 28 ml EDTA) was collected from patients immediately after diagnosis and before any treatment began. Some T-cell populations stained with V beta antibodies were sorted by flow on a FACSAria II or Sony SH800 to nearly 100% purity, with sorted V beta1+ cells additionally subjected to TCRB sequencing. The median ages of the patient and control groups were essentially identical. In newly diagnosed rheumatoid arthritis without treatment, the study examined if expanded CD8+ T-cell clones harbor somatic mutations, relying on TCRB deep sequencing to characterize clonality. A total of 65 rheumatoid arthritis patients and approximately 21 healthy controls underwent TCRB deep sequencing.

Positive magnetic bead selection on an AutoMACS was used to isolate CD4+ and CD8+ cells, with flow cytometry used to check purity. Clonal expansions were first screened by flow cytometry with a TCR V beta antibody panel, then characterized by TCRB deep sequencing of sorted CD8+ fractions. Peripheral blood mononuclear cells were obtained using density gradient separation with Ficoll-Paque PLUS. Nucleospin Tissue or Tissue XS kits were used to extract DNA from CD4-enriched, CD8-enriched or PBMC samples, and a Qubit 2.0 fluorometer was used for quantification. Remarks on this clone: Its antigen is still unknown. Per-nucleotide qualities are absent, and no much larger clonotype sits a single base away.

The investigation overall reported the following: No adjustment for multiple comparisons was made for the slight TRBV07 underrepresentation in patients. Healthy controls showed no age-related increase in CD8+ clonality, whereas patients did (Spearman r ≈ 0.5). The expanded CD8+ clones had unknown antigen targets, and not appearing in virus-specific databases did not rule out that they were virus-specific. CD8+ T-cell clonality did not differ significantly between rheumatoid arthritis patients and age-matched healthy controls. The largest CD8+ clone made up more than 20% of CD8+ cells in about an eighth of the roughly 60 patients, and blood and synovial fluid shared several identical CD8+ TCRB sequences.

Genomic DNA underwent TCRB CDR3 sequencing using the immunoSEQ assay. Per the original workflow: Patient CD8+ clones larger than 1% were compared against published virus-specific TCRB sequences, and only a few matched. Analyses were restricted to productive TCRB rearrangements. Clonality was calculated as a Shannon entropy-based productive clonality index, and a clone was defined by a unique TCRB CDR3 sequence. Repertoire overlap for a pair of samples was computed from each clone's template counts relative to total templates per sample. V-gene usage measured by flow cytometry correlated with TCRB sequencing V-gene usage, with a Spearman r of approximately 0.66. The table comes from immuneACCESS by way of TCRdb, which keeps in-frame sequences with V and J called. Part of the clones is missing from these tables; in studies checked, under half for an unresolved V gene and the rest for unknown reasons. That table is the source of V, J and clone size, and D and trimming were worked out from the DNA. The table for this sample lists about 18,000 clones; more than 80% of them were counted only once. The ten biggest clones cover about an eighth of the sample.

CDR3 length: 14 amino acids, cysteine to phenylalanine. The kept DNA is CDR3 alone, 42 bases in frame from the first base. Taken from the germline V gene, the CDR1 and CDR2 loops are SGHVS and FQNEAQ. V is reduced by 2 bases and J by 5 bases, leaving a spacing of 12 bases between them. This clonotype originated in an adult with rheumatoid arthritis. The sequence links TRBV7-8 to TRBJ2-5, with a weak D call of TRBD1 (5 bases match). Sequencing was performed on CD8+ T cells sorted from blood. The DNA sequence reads TGTGCCAGCAGCTTAAAGGGGCTCGGGGAGACCCAGTACTTC. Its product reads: CASSLKGLGETQYF.